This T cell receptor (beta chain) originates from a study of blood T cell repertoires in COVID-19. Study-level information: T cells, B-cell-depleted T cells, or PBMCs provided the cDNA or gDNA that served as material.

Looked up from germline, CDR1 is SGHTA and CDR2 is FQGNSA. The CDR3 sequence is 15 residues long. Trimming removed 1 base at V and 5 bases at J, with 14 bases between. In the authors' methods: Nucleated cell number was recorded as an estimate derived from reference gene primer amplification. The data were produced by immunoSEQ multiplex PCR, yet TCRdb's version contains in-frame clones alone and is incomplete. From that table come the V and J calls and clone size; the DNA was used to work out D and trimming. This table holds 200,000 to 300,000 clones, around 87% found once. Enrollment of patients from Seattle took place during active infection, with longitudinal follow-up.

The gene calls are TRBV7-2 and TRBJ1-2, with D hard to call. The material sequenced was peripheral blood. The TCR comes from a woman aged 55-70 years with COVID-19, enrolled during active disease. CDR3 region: CASSLVIGDTYGYTF. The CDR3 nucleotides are TGTGCCAGCAGCTTAGTGATAGGAGATACATATGGCTACACCTTC.